This TCR beta chain was captured by sequencing in a study of human T cells and chemical hapten exposure. Study details: DPC (0.01%) was patch tested on the upper back and read at 6 days.

This clonotype was counted a few times. The time point: pre-sensitization, week 0. Stated treatment: therapeutic diphenylcyclopropenone sensitization with weekly scalp DPC. TCRdb recomputed calls from the RACE reads with MiXCR, one row per CDR3 protein. The repertoire has about 250,000 distinct CDR3 sequences, almost 8% of them found once; the top ten carry less than 1.5%. The CDR3 runs to 11 residues. V was trimmed by 5 bases and J by 9 bases, leaving 11 bases between them. Germline V gene lookup returns CDR1 DFQATT and CDR2 SNEGSKA (reference sequence). This TCR derives from a man aged 18 to 35 with alopecia areata. Some clones in this sample may be carry-over from other donors' samples. The input for sequencing was whole blood, taken in connection with sensitization to the hapten diphenylcyclopropenone (DPC). The chain uses TRBV20-1 and TRBJ2-1; possible D gene TRBD1, 6 bases. The CDR3 reads CSASGDPEQFF. The CDR3 coding sequence is TGCAGTGCTTCAGGGGATCCTGAGCAGTTCTTC.